These 25 T cell receptor beta chains share one sample of origin, sequenced in a study of blood T cell repertoires in COVID-19. Repertoires were generated with immunoSEQ multiplex PCR, while TCRdb's copy carries only in-frame clones and drops some. The table records about 230,000 clones, approximately 89% of them present only once. What was sequenced was PBMCs or T cells enriched from blood (not recorded which). The receptors come from a woman in her forties with acute COVID-19.

The genes are TRBV30 and TRBJ1-2; 7 bases are a match to TRBD1. Trimming took 2 bases from V and 1 from J; bases not matched to a gene: 10. Per germline, CDR1 GTSNPN and CDR2 SVGIG (reference sequence). This CDR3 spans 16 amino acids. The CDR3 here is CAWSPTGTDLNYGYTF. Written as DNA, the CDR3 is TGTGCCTGGAGTCCCACCGGGACAGATCTTAACTATGGCTACACCTTC. Full variable domain (missing parts from reference TRBV30 and TRBJ1-2): SQTIHQWPATLVQPVGSPLSLECTVEGTSNPNLYWYRQAAGRGLQLLFYSVGIGQISSEVPQNLSASRPQDRQFILSSKKLLLSDSGFYLCAWSPTGTDLNYGYTFGSGTRLTVV.

The chain has TRBV10-2 and TRBJ1-2; a weak D match, TRBD1 (6 bases). Trimming cost V 2 bases and J 3 bases, with 19 bases left between them. CDR1 WSHSY and CDR2 SAAADI come from the germline V gene. The CDR3 spans 17 residues. CDR3 in amino acids: CASSEGRQVVLDYGYTF. DNA for the CDR3: TGCGCCAGCAGTGAGGGCAGACAGGTGGTTCTCGACTATGGCTACACCTTC.

The chain links TRBV30 to TRBJ2-3; the match to TRBD1 covers 9 bases. The V gene's germline CDR1 is GTSNPN and CDR2 SVGIG (reference sequence). The V and J ends lost 0 bases and 0 bases, in that order; junction bases with no gene match: 10. The CDR3 sequence is 18 residues long. DNA for the CDR3: TGTGCCTGGAGTGTACAACGACAGGGGGTTTATAGCACAGATACGCAGTATTTT. This translates into CAWSVQRQGVYSTDTQYF.

V and J are TRBV29-1 and TRBJ2-3; TRBD2 agrees at 7 bases. The junction had 6 bases not matched to a gene; V was cut back by 3 bases and J by 0 bases. This CDR3 contains 15 residues. The germline V gene has CDR1 SQVTM and CDR2 ANQGSEA. The CDR3 loop reads CSVDSSGASTDTQYF. The CDR3 bases are TGCAGCGTTGACTCCAGCGGGGCTAGCACAGATACGCAGTATTTT.

A single count supports this clone. The chain uses TRBV29-1 and TRBJ1-1; 10 bases match TRBD1. Germline V gene lookup returns CDR1 SQVTM and CDR2 ANQGSEA. The V gene end was trimmed by 5 bases and the J gene end by 1 base; junction bases not matched to a gene: 10. The CDR3 runs to 16 residues. The CDR3 bases are TGCAGCGTTAACAGTCCCGGGACAGGGGCGAACACTGAAGCTTTCTTT. As protein: CSVNSPGTGANTEAFF.

About this clone itself: The DNA is left out, because the CDR3 cannot be placed on it with certainty; the CDR3 is given as TCRdb lists it. The chain recombines TRBV10-2 with TRBJ2-7; TRBD2, as called in the table, went unchecked against the DNA. Germline V CDR1 and CDR2: WSHSY, SAAADI. Termini included, the CDR3 measures 13 amino acids. This CDR3 is CASSVGSGSFPYV.

The chain combines TRBV11-3 with TRBJ2-5, with 7 bases matching TRBD1. V shed 7 bases and J 2 bases; nucleotides not matched to a gene: 7. Germline CDR1 SGHNT, CDR2 YENEEA. This CDR3 region has 14 residues. The CDR3 loop is CASTLNRGQETQYF. The CDR3 nucleotides read TGTGCCAGCACCCTTAACAGGGGACAAGAGACCCAGTACTTC.

The chain has TRBV5-1 and TRBJ2-1, with D hard to call. The V gene's germline CDR1 is SGHRS and CDR2 YFSETQ. Trimming removed 0 bases at V and 9 bases at J, with 10 bases between. This CDR3 comprises 13 residues. DNA of the CDR3: TGCGCCAGCAGCTTGGCAAGTACTACTGAGCAGTTCTTC. It encodes CASSLASTTEQFF.

V gene TRBV5-4 combines with J gene TRBJ2-5, with 13 bases lining up with TRBD2. V was clipped by 4 bases and J by 2 bases; unmatched bases: 2. The CDR3 totals 15 residues. CDR1 is SGHNT and CDR2 is YYREEE in the germline V gene (reference sequence). This CDR3 reads CASSPTSGRQETQYF. The CDR3 bases are TGTGCCAGCAGCCCGACTAGCGGGAGGCAAGAGACCCAGTACTTC.

DNA of the CDR3: TGTGCCACCAGTGATTTACCGCCCGGGACAGGGCTCCACGGGGAGCTGTTTTTT. Its protein product is CATSDLPPGTGLHGELFF. The chain is built from TRBV24-1 and TRBJ2-2, with 9 bases fitting TRBD1. The CDR3 extends over 18 amino acids. Germline V CDR1 and CDR2: KGHDR, SFDVKD. V shed 1 base and J 7 bases; nucleotides not matched to a gene: 12.

The chain couples TRBV6-5 to TRBJ1-2; TRBD1 agrees at 7 bases. J was trimmed by 7 bases and V by 6 bases; bases with no gene match: 8. Germline loops: CDR1 MNHEY, CDR2 SVGAGI. The CDR3 spans 13 residues. In DNA form, the CDR3 reads TGTGCCAGCAGCTGGGACAGTGAGTTTGGCTACACCTTC. This sequence encodes CASSWDSEFGYTF.

In nucleotides, the CDR3 is TGCAGCGGGGAGGGAGGGGGCTATGGCTACACCTTC. This gives the protein CSGEGGGYGYTF. The gene calls are TRBV29-1 and TRBJ1-2; D possibly corresponds to TRBD1 (6 bases). The germline V gene encodes CDR1 SQVTM and CDR2 ANQGSEA. V lost 7 bases and J lost 4, with 13 bases in between. The CDR3 sequence is 12 residues long.

The chain has TRBV19 and TRBJ2-5; perhaps TRBD2 as D (7 bases). V shed 3 bases and J shed 6 bases, with 14 bases lying between them. Germline assignment: CDR1 LNHDA and CDR2 SQIVND (reference sequence). The CDR3 is made up of 14 amino acids. The CDR3 DNA reads TGTGCCAGTAGTATCACAGGGAGGGAGCAGACCCAGTACTTC. It codes for CASSITGREQTQYF. Looking up the rest from reference TRBV19 and TRBJ2-5 gives the full variable domain: DGGITQSPKYLFRKEGQNVTLSCEQNLNHDAMYWYRQDPGQGLRLIYYSQIVNDFQKGDIAEGYSVSREKKESFPLTVTSAQKNPTAFYLCASSITGREQTQYFGPGTRLLVL.

The rearrangement joins TRBV19 to TRBJ1-2; TRBD1 aligns across 7 bases. Germline CDR1 reads LNHDA; CDR2 reads SQIVND (reference sequence). The J segment lost 3 bases and the V segment lost 3 bases, leaving 10 bases of the junction unmatched. The length of the CDR3 is 16 residues. The CDR3 DNA is TGTGCCAGTAGTATTACACCCGGAGGGACAGACTATGGCTACACCTTC. Translation gives CASSITPGGTDYGYTF.

The chain has TRBV2 and TRBJ2-2, with TRBD1 matching 9 bases. Germline loops: CDR1 SNHLY, CDR2 FYNNEI. The length of the CDR3 is 16 residues. The junction had 6 bases not matched to a gene; V was cut back by 6 bases and J by 1 base. The CDR3 DNA reads TGTGCCAGCAGCCTCGGGACAGGGCTGAACACCGGGGAGCTGTTTTTT. This codes for CASSLGTGLNTGELFF.

As DNA, the CDR3 is TGTGCCAGCTCACCGACGGACTCACCGTTCTTC. As protein: CASSPTDSPFF. This sequence joins TRBV6-5 and TRBJ2-1, with D maybe TRBD2 (5 bases). The germline CDR1 and CDR2 sequences are MNHEY and SVGAGI. The V end was cut by 8 bases, the J end by 15 bases, with 17 bases between. CDR3 length: 11 amino acids.

This chain joins TRBV11-2 and TRBJ2-5; tentatively, D is TRBD1 (6 bases). CDR3 size: 12 residues. The germline CDR1 and CDR2 sequences are SGHAT and FQNNGV. Between the trimmed V and J ends, which lost 3 bases and 9 bases, there was a span of 11 bases. CDR3 protein: CASSFPQGSQYF. CDR3 nucleotides: TGTGCCAGCAGCTTTCCTCAGGGGTCCCAGTACTTC.

This clone was picked up a small number of times. V usage is TRBV10-3 and J usage is TRBJ2-1, with TRBD2 as a possible D gene (6 bases). Deletions cut 6 bases from V and 9 bases from J, with 21 bases between. CDR1 is ENHRY, CDR2 SYGVKD, per germline. This CDR3 spans 15 amino acids. This chain's CDR3 is CAIRSERGFEVEQFF. CDR3 DNA sequence: TGTGCCATCAGGAGCGAACGGGGGTTCGAGGTTGAGCAGTTCTTC.

This clone was detected once. The J gene is TRBJ2-3, the V gene TRBV7-2, with D maybe TRBD1 (6 bases). CDR1 and CDR2 (germline): SGHTA, FQGNSA. CDR3 length equals 13 residues. Trimming took 5 bases from V and 6 from J, leaving 12 bases between them. In DNA, the CDR3 is TGTGCCAGCAGCGCCACAGGGCGGGATACGCAGTATTTT. It codes for CASSATGRDTQYF. Full variable domain (remainder filled in from reference TRBV7-2 and TRBJ2-3): GAGVSQSPSNKVTEKGKDVELRCDPISGHTALYWYRQSLGQGLEFLIYFQGNSAPDKSGLPSDRFSAERTGGSVSTLTIQRTQQEDSAVYLCASSATGRDTQYFGPGTRLTVL.

This chain links TRBV5-1 with TRBJ2-3; TRBD1 matches 9 bases. V trimming: 4 bases; J trimming: 2 bases; junction bases outside the gene matches: 8. CDR3 length equals 16 residues. The germline V gene encodes CDR1 SGHRS and CDR2 YFSETQ. CDR3 nucleotides: TGCGCCAGCAGCACCACAGGGGGCTCTTACACAGATACGCAGTATTTT. This translates into CASSTTGGSYTDTQYF.

This chain connects TRBV30 to TRBJ1-6; D is perhaps TRBD1 (5 bases). In germline, CDR1 is GTSNPN, CDR2 SVGIG (reference sequence). Trimming shortened V by 5 bases and J by 4 bases, and 18 bases separated the two germline ends. This CDR3 region has 16 residues. The CDR3 reads CAWEEPRASYNSPLHF. In nucleotides, the CDR3 is TGTGCCTGGGAAGAGCCCAGGGCTTCTTATAATTCACCCCTCCACTTT.

The J gene is TRBJ1-4, the V gene TRBV5-1; the D gene is possibly TRBD1 (6 bases). The CDR3 loop spans 14 amino acids. Germline V lookup: CDR1 SGHRS, CDR2 YFSETQ. Deletions cut 5 bases from V and 0 bases from J, with 8 bases between. CDR3 nucleotides: TGCGCCAGCAGAGAGGGGGCAACTAATGAAAAACTGTTTTTT. Its translation: CASREGATNEKLFF.

In this sample, this clone turned up a few times. The chain joins TRBV11-2 to TRBJ1-1, with D possibly being TRBD1 (6 bases). Germline lookup yields CDR1 SGHAT and CDR2 FQNNGV. The CDR3 length is 13 residues. Between the trimmed V and J ends, which lost 0 bases and 11 bases, there was a span of 13 bases. DNA of the CDR3: TGTGCCAGCAGCTTAGATCAGGGGATGGTGGCTTTCTTT. Residues: CASSLDQGMVAFF.

The chain recombines TRBV19 with TRBJ2-1; 9 bases map to TRBD2. Germline CDR1 and CDR2: LNHDA and SQIVND (reference sequence). The CDR3 runs to 22 residues. With 6 bases clipped from V and 8 bases from J, the junction kept 32 bases outside the gene matches. The CDR3 coding sequence is TGTGCCAGTAGCCTTCTCTTTACGTGGGGAGCTAGCGGGAAGGGGCCCAGCGATGAGCAGTTCTTC. Its protein product is CASSLLFTWGASGKGPSDEQFF.

This chain uses TRBV18 with TRBJ2-1, with 12 bases that match TRBD2. V shed 3 bases and J 8 bases; nucleotides not matched to a gene: 17. There are 19 residues in the CDR3. Germline V lookup: CDR1 KGHSH, CDR2 LQKENI. CDR3 in amino acids: CASSPLSTLAGGPGDEQFF. CDR3 DNA: TGTGCCAGCTCACCTCTCTCCACTCTAGCGGGAGGGCCTGGGGATGAGCAGTTCTTC. Complete variable domain (other parts from reference TRBV18 and TRBJ2-1): NAGVMQNPRHLVRRRGQEARLRCSPMKGHSHVYWYRQLPEEGLKFMVYLQKENIIDESGMPKERFSAEFPKEGPSILRIQQVVRGDSAAYFCASSPLSTLAGGPGDEQFFGPGTRLTVL.